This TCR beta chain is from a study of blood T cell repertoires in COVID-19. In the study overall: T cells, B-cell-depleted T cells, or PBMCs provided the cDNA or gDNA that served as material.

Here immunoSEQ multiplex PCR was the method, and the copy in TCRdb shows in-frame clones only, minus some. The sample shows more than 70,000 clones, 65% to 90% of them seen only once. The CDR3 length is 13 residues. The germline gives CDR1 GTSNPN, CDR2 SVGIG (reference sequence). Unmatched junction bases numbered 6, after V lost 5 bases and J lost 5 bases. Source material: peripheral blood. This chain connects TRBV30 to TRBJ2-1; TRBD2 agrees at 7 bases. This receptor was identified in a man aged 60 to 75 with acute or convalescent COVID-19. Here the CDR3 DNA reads TGTGCCTGGGGTAGCGGGCCGAACAATGAGCAGTTCTTC. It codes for CAWGSGPNNEQFF.